The 22 T cell receptor beta chains reported below all come from one sample, sequenced in a study of shared clonotypes between healthy human individuals. Sequenced by immunoSEQ multiplex PCR; TCRdb stores in-frame clones only, minus some. The sample includes over 2,000,000 clones, roughly 93% of them seen just once. Cells designated naive CD8 were CD45RO-negative and were positively selected for CCR7, with terminally differentiated effector memory CD45RA+ cells excluded. The sequenced material came from naive CD8+ T cells from PBMCs. These TCRs come from a man younger than 35 in good health. Some clones in this sample may be carry-over from other donors' samples.

This clone was recorded only once. The chain carries TRBV29-1 and TRBJ2-7, with D possibly matching TRBD2 (6 bases). This CDR3 contains 14 residues. From germline, CDR1 is SQVTM and CDR2 ANQGSEA. Trimming pared 3 bases from V and 0 bases from J, leaving 12 bases between. This CDR3 is CSVDSSADSYEQYF. In DNA, the CDR3 is TGCAGCGTTGATTCTAGCGCGGACTCCTACGAGCAGTACTTC.

This clone was observed a few times. As DNA, the CDR3 is TGTGCCAGCAGCCATCCGGTATCGGGACTTAATGAAGCTTTCTTT. Translation gives CASSHPVSGLNEAFF. The V call is TRBV16, the J call TRBJ1-1; possible D gene TRBD1, 5 bases. The CDR3 sequence is 15 residues long. Germline lookup yields CDR1 KGHSY and CDR2 FQNENV. The V and J ends lost 3 bases and 7 bases respectively, with 18 bases between them.

The V and J genes are TRBV5-5 and TRBJ1-5, with D unresolved. Trimming took 4 bases from V and 0 from J, leaving 11 bases between them. The CDR3 spans 15 residues. Germline lookup yields CDR1 SGHKS and CDR2 YYEKEE (reference sequence). The CDR3 sequence: CASSPRVGSNQPQHF. The CDR3 DNA sequence: TGTGCCAGCAGCCCGAGAGTGGGTAGCAATCAGCCCCAGCATTTT.

This chain's CDR3 is CASSQPVLWGANTDTQYF. The DNA of the CDR3 is TGTGCCAGCAGCCAACCGGTCTTATGGGGGGCAAACACAGATACGCAGTATTTT. V is TRBV4-2 and J is TRBJ2-3; D may correspond to TRBD1 or TRBD2 (6 bases each). V lost 2 bases to trimming and J lost 2 bases, with 20 bases between them. There are 18 residues in the CDR3. From germline, CDR1 is LGHNA and CDR2 YNFKEQ.

This sequence joins TRBV9 and TRBJ2-7; TRBD2 matches at 11 bases. Germline-derived CDR1 and CDR2 are SGDLS and YYNGEE. This CDR3 comprises 15 residues. V lost 4 bases and J lost 2; bases outside the gene matches: 5. The CDR3 DNA is TGTGCCAGCAGCCCGCGGACTAGCGGGCCCTACGAGCAGTACTTC. Protein product: CASSPRTSGPYEQYF.

Concerning this clone itself: Other DNA sequences from this sample encode an identical CDR3 as well. The V gene is TRBV13, the J gene TRBJ2-3; D is undetermined. V lost 4 bases and J 1 base, leaving 6 bases between the germline ends. Germline CDR1 PRHDT, CDR2 FYEKMQ (reference sequence). The CDR3 is 13 residues long. CDR3 in amino acids: CASSSRGTDTQYF. CDR3 nucleotide sequence: TGTGCCAGCAGCTCCCGGGGCACAGATACGCAGTATTTT.

This chain connects TRBV5-1 to TRBJ2-7; TRBD1 agrees at 9 bases. This CDR3 spans 13 amino acids. Looked up from germline, CDR1 is SGHRS and CDR2 is YFSETQ. The V gene end was trimmed by 5 bases and the J gene end by 4 bases; junction bases not matched to a gene: 4. CDR3 sequence reads: CASSPDRGYEQYF. Written as DNA, the CDR3 is TGCGCCAGCAGTCCAGACAGGGGGTACGAGCAGTACTTC.

This chain uses TRBV19 with TRBJ1-5; D not certain. The V gene lost 9 bases and the J gene lost 3 bases, with 15 bases spanning the gap. The germline V gene encodes CDR1 LNHDA and CDR2 SQIVND (reference sequence). CDR3 length: 14 amino acids. CDR3 residues: CASNGEPYNQPQHF. In DNA, the CDR3 is TGTGCCAGCAACGGGGAGCCGTACAATCAGCCCCAGCATTTT.

This sequence joins TRBV6-5 and TRBJ1-3; 8 bases are a match to TRBD1. CDR1 and CDR2 (germline): MNHEY, SVGAGI. Losses at the gene ends were 8 bases for V and 0 bases for J; bases not matched to a gene: 6. This CDR3 comprises 15 residues. CDR3 protein: CASRQGTPSGNTIYF. For the CDR3, the DNA is TGTGCCAGCCGACAGGGGACGCCCTCTGGAAACACCATATATTTT.

The chain has TRBV4-3 and TRBJ1-2; no reliable D call. The CDR3 spans 16 residues. V was clipped by 4 bases and J by 0 bases, with 15 bases between them. CDR1 LGHNA and CDR2 YSLEER come from the germline V gene. DNA of the CDR3: TGCGCCAGCAGCCCACTATGGGGTATAGCTAACTATGGCTACACCTTC. Translation: CASSPLWGIANYGYTF.

This chain uses TRBV27 with TRBJ1-2, with TRBD1 identical over 10 bases. Germline CDR1 reads MNHEY; CDR2 reads SMNVEV (reference sequence). The trim removed 5 bases at V and 8 bases at J, leaving 14 bases unmatched. The length of the CDR3 is 16 residues. CDR3 sequence: CASSITPGQGVRGYTF. The CDR3 DNA reads as TGTGCCAGCAGTATAACCCCCGGACAGGGGGTAAGGGGCTACACCTTC.

This chain links TRBV19 with TRBJ2-3, with D perhaps given as TRBD1 or TRBD2 (5 bases each). Germline lookup yields CDR1 LNHDA and CDR2 SQIVND (reference sequence). Trimming pared 5 bases from V and 3 bases from J, leaving 18 bases between. The CDR3 runs to 16 residues. The DNA for the CDR3 is TGTGCCAGTAGTCCCCGGGACGGCCCGTTGACAGATACGCAGTATTTT. Translation: CASSPRDGPLTDTQYF.

The chain is built from TRBV29-1 and TRBJ1-1; no reliable D call. V lost 4 bases and J 4 bases, leaving 10 bases between the germline ends. This CDR3 spans 12 amino acids. The germline gives CDR1 SQVTM, CDR2 ANQGSEA. Here the CDR3 DNA reads TGCAGCGTTGTGCTCCCGAGCACTGAAGCTTTCTTT. This sequence encodes CSVVLPSTEAFF.

The chain combines TRBV7-8 with TRBJ2-7; TRBD2 agrees at 12 bases. Germline CDR1 is SGHVS and CDR2 is FQNEAQ. CDR3 length: 20 amino acids. After removal of 5 bases from V and 7 bases from J, the junction contained 24 bases not matched to a gene. CDR3 sequence reads: CASSQPSRTSGNSWFDEQYF. CDR3 DNA sequence: TGTGCCAGCAGCCAACCGAGCCGGACTAGCGGGAATAGTTGGTTCGATGAGCAGTACTTC.

The chain carries TRBV7-2 and TRBJ1-2; D gene ambiguous. The CDR3 loop spans 13 amino acids. Trimming removed 4 bases at V and 8 bases at J, with 14 bases between. Looked up from germline, CDR1 is SGHTA and CDR2 is FQGNSA. CDR3 residues: CASSSRTPGGYTF. As DNA, the CDR3 is TGTGCCAGCAGCTCGCGGACCCCGGGGGGCTACACCTTC.

V usage is TRBV27 and J usage is TRBJ2-1, with 7 positions matching TRBD2. The CDR3 consists of 16 residues. Germline-derived CDR1 and CDR2 are MNHEY and SMNVEV (reference sequence). Trimming took 2 bases from V and 4 from J; bases not matched to a gene: 8. The CDR3 sequence: CASSLLAGDAYNEQFF. DNA of the CDR3: TGTGCCAGCAGTTTACTCGCGGGAGATGCTTACAATGAGCAGTTCTTC.

This clone was seen a handful of times. This chain connects TRBV10-3 to TRBJ1-4; D gene unclear. Trimming stripped 3 bases from V and 8 bases from J, with 13 bases between. Germline CDR1 ENHRY, CDR2 SYGVKD. This CDR3 comprises 14 residues. The CDR3 protein is CAISEVGSGEKLFF. Written as DNA, the CDR3 is TGTGCCATCAGTGAAGTGGGGAGTGGGGAAAAACTGTTTTTT.

The chain couples TRBV7-8 to TRBJ2-1, with D perhaps TRBD2 (5 bases). V lost 6 bases and J lost 3, with 18 bases in between. CDR1 is SGHVS, CDR2 FQNEAQ, per germline. The CDR3 is 16 amino acids. Written as DNA, the CDR3 is TGTGCCAGCAGTTCACGGACGGGGAGAAACTACAATGAGCAGTTCTTC. Its translation is CASSSRTGRNYNEQFF.

V gene TRBV7-2 combines with J gene TRBJ2-3, with 7 positions matching TRBD2. Germline V CDR1 and CDR2: SGHTA, FQGNSA. The CDR3 has 15 amino acids. J lost 5 bases, V lost 3 bases, and 8 bases had no gene match. CDR3 DNA: TGTGCCAGCAGCTTGGTAGCGGGCGGGCAAGATACGCAGTATTTT. Its protein is CASSLVAGGQDTQYF.

The rearrangement uses TRBV5-6 and TRBJ2-1; no clear D gene. The germline V gene has CDR1 SGHDT and CDR2 YYEEEE. Trimming took off 5 bases at V and 0 bases at J, with 9 bases between the two ends. CDR3 size: 14 residues. In DNA form, the CDR3 reads TGTGCCAGCAGTACCGGGTTCTCCTACAATGAGCAGTTCTTC. Translated: CASSTGFSYNEQFF.

This chain links TRBV6-1 with TRBJ2-7; 8 nucleotides agree with TRBD2. The junction had 6 bases not matched to a gene; V was cut back by 8 bases and J by 3 bases. In germline, CDR1 is MNHNS, CDR2 SASEGT. This CDR3 is 13 amino acids long. The CDR3 nucleotides are TGTGCCAGCTTAGGACTAGCCAACTACGAGCAGTACTTC. This codes for CASLGLANYEQYF.

In the case of this clone: Within the sample, other DNA sequences also encode this same CDR3. This chain joins TRBV7-9 and TRBJ1-1; no definite D call. V was clipped by 2 bases and J by 3 bases, with 10 bases between them. The CDR3 spans 14 residues. The germline gives CDR1 SEHNR, CDR2 FQNEAQ (reference sequence). Here the CDR3 reads CASSLTGRDTEAFF. The CDR3 region has the DNA TGTGCCAGCAGCTTAACCGGGAGGGACACTGAAGCTTTCTTT.